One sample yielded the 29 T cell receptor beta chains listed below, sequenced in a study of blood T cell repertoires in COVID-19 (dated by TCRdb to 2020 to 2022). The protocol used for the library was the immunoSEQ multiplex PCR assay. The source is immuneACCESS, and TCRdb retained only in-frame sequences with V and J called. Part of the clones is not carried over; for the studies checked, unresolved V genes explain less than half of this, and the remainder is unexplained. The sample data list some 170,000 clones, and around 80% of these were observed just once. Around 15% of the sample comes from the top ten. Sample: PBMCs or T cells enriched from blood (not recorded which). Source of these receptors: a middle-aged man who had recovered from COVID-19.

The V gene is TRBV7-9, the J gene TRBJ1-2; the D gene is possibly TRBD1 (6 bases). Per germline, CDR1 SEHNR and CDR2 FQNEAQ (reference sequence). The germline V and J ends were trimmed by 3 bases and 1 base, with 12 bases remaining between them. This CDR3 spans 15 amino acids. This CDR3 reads CASSFGPQGNYGYTF. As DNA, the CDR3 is TGTGCCAGCAGCTTTGGGCCACAGGGTAACTATGGCTACACCTTC.

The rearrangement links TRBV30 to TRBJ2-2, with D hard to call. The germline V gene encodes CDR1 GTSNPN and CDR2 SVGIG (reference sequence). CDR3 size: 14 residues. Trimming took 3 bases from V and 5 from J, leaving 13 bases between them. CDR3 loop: CAWRLGARTGELFF. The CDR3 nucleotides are TGTGCCTGGAGATTAGGAGCGAGGACCGGGGAGCTGTTTTTT.

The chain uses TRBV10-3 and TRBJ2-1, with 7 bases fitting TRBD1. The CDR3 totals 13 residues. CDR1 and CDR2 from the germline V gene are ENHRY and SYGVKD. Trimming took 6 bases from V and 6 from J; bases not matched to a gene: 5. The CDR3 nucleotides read TGTGCCATCAGGGGGACAGCCACCAATGAGCAGTTCTTC. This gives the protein CAIRGTATNEQFF.

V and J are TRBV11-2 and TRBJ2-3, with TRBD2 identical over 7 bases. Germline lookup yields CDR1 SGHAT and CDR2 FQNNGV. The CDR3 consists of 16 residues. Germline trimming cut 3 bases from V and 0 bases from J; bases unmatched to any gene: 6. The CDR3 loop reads CASSFTRGGSTDTQYF. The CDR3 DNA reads TGTGCCAGCAGCTTTACTCGCGGGGGTAGCACAGATACGCAGTATTTT. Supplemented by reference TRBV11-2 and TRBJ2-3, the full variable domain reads EAGVAQSPRYKIIEKRQSVAFWCNPISGHATLYWYQQILGQGPKLLIQFQNNGVVDDSQLPKDRFSAERLKGVDSTLKIQPAKLEDSAVYLCASSFTRGGSTDTQYFGPGTRLTVL.

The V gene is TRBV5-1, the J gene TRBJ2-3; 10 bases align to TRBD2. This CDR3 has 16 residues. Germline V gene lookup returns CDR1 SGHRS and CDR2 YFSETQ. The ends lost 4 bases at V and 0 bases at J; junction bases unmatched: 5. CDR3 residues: CASSARAGGSTDTQYF. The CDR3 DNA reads TGCGCCAGCAGCGCCCGAGCGGGGGGGAGCACAGATACGCAGTATTTT.

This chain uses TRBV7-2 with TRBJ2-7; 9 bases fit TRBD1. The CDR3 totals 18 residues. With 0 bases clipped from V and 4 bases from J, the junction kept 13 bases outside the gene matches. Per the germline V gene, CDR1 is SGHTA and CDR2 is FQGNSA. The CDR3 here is CASSLAGDRGKSVYEQYF. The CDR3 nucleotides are TGTGCCAGCAGCTTAGCGGGAGACAGGGGGAAATCTGTGTACGAGCAGTACTTC.

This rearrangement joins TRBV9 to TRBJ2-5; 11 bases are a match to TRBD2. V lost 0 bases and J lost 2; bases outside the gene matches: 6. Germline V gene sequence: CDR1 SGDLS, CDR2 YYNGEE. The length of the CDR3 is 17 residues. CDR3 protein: CASSVGASGGNQETQYF. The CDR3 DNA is TGTGCCAGCAGCGTAGGAGCTAGCGGGGGGAATCAAGAGACCCAGTACTTC.

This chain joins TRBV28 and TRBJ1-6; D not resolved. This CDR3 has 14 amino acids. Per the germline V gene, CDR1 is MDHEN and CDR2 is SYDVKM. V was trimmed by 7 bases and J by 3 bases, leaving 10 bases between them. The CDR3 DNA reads TGTGCCAGCACCAACAACGTCTATAATTCACCCCTCCACTTT. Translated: CASTNNVYNSPLHF. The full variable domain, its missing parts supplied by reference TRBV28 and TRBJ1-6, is DVKVTQSSRYLVKRTGEKVFLECVQDMDHENMFWYRQDPGLGLRLIYFSYDVKMKEKGDIPEGYSVSREKKERFSLILESASTNQTSMYLCASTNNVYNSPLHFGNGTRLTVT.

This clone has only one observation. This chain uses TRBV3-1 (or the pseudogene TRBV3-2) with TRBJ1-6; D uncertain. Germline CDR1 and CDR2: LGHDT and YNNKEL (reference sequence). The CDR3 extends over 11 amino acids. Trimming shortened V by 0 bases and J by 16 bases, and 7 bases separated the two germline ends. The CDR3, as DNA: TGTGCCAGCAGCCAAGACGGTTTGCTCCACTTT. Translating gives CASSQDGLLHF.

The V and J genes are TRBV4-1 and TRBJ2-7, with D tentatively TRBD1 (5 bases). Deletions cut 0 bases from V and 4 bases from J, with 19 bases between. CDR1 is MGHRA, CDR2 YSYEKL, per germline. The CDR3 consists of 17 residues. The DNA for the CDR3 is TGCGCCAGCAGCCAAGATGACGGTGCAGGGATTTTTTACGAGCAGTACTTC. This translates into CASSQDDGAGIFYEQYF.

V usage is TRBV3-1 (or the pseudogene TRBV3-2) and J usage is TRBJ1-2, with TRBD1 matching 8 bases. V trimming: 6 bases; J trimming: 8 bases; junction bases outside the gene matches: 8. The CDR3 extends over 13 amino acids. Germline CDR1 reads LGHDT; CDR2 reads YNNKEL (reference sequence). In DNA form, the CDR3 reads TGTGCCAGCAGTCCCACAGGGGGAGCGGGCTACACCTTC. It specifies CASSPTGGAGYTF.

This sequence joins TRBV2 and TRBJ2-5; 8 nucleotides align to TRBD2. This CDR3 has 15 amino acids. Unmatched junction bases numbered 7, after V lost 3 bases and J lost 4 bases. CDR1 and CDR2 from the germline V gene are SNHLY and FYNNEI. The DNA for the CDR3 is TGTGCCAGCAGTGATAGGGGACTAGAGGGAGAGACCCAGTACTTC. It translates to CASSDRGLEGETQYF.

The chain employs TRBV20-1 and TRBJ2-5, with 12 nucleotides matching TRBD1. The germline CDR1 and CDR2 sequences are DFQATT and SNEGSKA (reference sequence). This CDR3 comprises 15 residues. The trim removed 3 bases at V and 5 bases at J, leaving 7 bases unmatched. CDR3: CSASPGQGARETQYF. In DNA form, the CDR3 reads TGCAGTGCTAGTCCGGGACAGGGGGCTCGGGAGACCCAGTACTTC.

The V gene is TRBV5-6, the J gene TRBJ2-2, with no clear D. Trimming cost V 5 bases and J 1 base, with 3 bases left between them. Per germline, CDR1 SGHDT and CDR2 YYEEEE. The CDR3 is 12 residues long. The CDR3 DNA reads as TGTGCCAGCAGTCTGAACACCGGGGAGCTGTTTTTT. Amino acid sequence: CASSLNTGELFF.

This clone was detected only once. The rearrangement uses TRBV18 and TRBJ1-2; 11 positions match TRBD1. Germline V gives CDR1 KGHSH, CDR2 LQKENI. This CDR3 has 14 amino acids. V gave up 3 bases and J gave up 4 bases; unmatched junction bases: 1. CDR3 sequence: CASSPGQGVYGYTF. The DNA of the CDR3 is TGTGCCAGCTCACCGGGACAGGGGGTCTATGGCTACACCTTC.

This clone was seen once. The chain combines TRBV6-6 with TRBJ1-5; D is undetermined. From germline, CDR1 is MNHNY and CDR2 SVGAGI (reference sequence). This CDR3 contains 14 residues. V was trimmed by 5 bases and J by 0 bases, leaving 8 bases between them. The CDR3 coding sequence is TGTGCCAGCAGTGAGATAGCTAGCAATCAGCCCCAGCATTTT. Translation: CASSEIASNQPQHF.

CDR3 bases: TGTGCCAGCAGCCCTACGAGACAGGGCGCGCAGTACTTC. Translated, it gives CASSPTRQGAQYF. The rearrangement joins TRBV9 to TRBJ2-7; 7 bases line up with TRBD1. This CDR3 is 13 amino acids long. Per germline, CDR1 SGDLS and CDR2 YYNGEE. V lost 4 bases and J lost 9; bases outside the gene matches: 10.

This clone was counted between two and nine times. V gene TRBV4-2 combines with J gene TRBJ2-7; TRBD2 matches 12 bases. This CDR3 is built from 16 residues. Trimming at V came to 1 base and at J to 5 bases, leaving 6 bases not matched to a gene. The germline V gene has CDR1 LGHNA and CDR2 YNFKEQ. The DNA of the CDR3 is TGTGCCAGCAGCCAAGCCCCTAGCGGGGGGGCCGACGAGCAGTACTTC. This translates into CASSQAPSGGADEQYF.

The CDR3, as DNA: TGTGCCAGCAGCCAATACTGGGGACTAGACACAGATACGCAGTATTTT. This translates into CASSQYWGLDTDTQYF. The chain links TRBV3-1 (or the pseudogene TRBV3-2) to TRBJ2-3; 8 bases fit TRBD2. Losses at the gene ends were 2 bases for V and 2 bases for J; bases not matched to a gene: 6. The CDR3 has 16 residues. The germline gives CDR1 LGHDT, CDR2 YNNKEL (reference sequence).

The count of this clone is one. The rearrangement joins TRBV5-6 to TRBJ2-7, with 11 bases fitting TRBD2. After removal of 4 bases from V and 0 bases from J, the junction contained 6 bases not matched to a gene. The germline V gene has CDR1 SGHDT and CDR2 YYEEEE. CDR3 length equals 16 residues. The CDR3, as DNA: TGTGCCAGCAGCACGGATAGCGGGGGGGTCTCCTACGAGCAGTACTTC. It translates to CASSTDSGGVSYEQYF.

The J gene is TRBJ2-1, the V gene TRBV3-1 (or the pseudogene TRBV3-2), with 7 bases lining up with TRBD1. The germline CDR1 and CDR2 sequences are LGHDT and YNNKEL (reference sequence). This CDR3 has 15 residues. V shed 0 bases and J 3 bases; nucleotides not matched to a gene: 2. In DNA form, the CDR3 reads TGTGCCAGCAGCCAAGAGACAGGGAACTACAATGAGCAGTTCTTC. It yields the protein CASSQETGNYNEQFF.

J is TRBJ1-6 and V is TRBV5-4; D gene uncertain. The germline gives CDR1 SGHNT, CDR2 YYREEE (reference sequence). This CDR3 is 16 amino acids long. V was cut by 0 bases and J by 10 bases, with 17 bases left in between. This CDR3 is CASSLGVQDGRSPLHF. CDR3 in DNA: TGTGCCAGCAGCTTGGGCGTTCAGGACGGGAGGTCACCCCTCCACTTT.

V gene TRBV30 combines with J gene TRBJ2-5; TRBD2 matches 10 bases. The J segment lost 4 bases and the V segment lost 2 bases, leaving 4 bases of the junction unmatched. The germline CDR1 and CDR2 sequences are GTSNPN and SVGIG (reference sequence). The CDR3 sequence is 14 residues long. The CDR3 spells CAWSTAGGRETQYF. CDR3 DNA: TGTGCCTGGAGTACAGCGGGGGGGCGAGAGACCCAGTACTTC.

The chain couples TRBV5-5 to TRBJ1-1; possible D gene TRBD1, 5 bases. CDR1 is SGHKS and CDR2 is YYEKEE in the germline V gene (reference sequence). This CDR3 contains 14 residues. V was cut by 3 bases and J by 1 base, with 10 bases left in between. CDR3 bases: TGTGCCAGCAGCTCTCAGGGCCCGAACACTGAAGCTTTCTTT. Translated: CASSSQGPNTEAFF.

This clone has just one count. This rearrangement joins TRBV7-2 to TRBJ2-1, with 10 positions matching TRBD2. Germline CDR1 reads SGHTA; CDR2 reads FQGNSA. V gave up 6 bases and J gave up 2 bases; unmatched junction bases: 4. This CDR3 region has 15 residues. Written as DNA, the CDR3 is TGTGCCAGCAGTGCTAGCGGGGGCGCCTACAATGAGCAGTTCTTC. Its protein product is CASSASGGAYNEQFF.

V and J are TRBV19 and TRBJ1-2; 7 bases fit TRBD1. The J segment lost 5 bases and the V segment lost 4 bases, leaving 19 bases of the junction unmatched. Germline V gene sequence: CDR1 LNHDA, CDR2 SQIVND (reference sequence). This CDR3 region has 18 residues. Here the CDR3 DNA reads TGTGCCAGTAGTAACCTGGGACAGAGACTTTCTCTTCATTATGGCTACACCTTC. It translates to CASSNLGQRLSLHYGYTF.

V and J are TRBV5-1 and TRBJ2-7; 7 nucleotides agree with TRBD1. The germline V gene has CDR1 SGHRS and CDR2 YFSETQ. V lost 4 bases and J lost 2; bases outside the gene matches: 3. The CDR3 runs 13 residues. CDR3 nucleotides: TGCGCCAGCAGCGGGGGACAGACCTACGAGCAGTACTTC. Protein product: CASSGGQTYEQYF.

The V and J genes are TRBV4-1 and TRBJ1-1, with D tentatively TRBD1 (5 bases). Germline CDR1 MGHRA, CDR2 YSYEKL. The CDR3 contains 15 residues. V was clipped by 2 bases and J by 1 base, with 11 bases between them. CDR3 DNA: TGCGCCAGCAGCCAAATGAGGACACAGAACACTGAAGCTTTCTTT. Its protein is CASSQMRTQNTEAFF.

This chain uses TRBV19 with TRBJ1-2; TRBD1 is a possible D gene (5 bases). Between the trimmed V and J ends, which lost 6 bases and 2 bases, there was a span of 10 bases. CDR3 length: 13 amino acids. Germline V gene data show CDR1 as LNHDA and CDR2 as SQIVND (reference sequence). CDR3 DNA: TGTGCCAGTAGCTTTGGGGCCAACTATGGCTACACCTTC. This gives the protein CASSFGANYGYTF.